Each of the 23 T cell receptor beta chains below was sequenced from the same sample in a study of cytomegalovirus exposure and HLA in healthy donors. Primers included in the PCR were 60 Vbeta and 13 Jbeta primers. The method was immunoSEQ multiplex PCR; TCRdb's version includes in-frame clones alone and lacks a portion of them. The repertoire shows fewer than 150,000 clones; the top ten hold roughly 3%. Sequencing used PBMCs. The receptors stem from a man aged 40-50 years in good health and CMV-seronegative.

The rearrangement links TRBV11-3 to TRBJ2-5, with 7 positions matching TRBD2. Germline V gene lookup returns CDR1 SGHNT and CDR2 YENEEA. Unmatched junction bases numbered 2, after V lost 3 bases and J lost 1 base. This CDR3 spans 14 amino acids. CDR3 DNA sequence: TGTGCCAGCAGCTTTCCTAGCGGCCAAGAGACCCAGTACTTC. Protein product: CASSFPSGQETQYF.

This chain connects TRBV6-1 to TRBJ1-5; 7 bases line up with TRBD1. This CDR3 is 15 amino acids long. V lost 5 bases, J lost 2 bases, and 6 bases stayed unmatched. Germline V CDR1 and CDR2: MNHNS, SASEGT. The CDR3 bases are TGTGCCAGCAGTCTCAGGGGGGCTGGCAATCAGCCCCAGCATTTT. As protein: CASSLRGAGNQPQHF.

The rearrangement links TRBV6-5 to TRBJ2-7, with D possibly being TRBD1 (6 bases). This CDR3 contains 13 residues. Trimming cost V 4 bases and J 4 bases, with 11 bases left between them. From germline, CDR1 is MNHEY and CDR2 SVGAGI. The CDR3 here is CASSWARGYEQYF. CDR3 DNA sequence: TGTGCCAGCAGTTGGGCCAGGGGTTACGAGCAGTACTTC.

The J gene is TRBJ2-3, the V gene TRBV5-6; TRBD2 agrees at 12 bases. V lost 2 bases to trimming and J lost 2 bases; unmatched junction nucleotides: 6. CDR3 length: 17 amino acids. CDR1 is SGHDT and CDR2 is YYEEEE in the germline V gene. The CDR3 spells CASSFYTSGGFTDTQYF. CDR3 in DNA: TGTGCCAGCAGCTTTTACACTAGCGGGGGGTTCACAGATACGCAGTATTTT.

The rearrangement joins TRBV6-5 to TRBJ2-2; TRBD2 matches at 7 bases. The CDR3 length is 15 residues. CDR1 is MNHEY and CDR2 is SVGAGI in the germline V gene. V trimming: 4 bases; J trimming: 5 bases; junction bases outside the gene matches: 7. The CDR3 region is CASSLSGVRTGELFF. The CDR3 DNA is TGTGCCAGCAGTTTAAGCGGGGTTAGGACCGGGGAGCTGTTTTTT.

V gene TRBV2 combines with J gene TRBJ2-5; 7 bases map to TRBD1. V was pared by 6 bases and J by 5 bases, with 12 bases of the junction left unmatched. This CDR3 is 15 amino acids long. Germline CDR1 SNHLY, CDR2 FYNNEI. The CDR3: CASRPSGTVRETQYF. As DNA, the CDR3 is TGTGCCAGCAGACCTTCCGGGACAGTTAGGGAGACCCAGTACTTC.

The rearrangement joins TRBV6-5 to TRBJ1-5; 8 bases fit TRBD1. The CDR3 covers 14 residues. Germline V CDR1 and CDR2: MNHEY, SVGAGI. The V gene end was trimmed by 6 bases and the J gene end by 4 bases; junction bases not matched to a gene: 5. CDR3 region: CASRVGQANQPQHF. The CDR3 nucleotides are TGTGCCAGCAGGGTGGGACAGGCTAATCAGCCCCAGCATTTT.

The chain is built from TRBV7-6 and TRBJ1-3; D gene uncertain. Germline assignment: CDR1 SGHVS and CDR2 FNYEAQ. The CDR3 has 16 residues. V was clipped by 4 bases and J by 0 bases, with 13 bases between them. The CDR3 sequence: CASSSQLPSSGNTIYF. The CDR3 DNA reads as TGTGCCAGCAGCTCGCAACTTCCAAGCTCTGGAAACACCATATATTTT. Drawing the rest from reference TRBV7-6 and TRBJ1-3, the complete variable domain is GAGVSQSPRYKVTKRGQDVALRCDPISGHVSLYWYRQALGQGPEFLTYFNYEAQQDKSGLPNDRFSAERPEGSISTLTIQRTEQRDSAMYRCASSSQLPSSGNTIYFGEGSWLTVV.

The CDR3 spells CASSLGREGDEQYF. The CDR3 coding sequence is TGTGCCAGCAGCCTCGGGAGGGAGGGAGACGAGCAGTACTTC. The J gene is TRBJ2-7, the V gene TRBV7-3; 8 positions match TRBD2. CDR1 and CDR2 (germline): SGHTA, FQGTGA. This CDR3 is built from 14 residues. Trimming took 5 bases from V and 5 from J; bases not matched to a gene: 8.

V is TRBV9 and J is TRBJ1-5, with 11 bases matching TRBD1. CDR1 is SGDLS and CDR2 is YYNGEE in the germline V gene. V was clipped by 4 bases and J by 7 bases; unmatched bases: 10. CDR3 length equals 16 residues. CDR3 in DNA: TGTGCCAGCAGCTCGCGGACAGGGGGCGATGAACAGCCCCAGCATTTT. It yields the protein CASSSRTGGDEQPQHF.

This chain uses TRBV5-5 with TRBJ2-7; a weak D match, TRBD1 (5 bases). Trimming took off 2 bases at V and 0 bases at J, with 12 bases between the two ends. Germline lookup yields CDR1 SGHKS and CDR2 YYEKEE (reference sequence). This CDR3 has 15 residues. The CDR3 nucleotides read TGTGCCAGCAGCTTCGAAACAGGTATCTCCTACGAGCAGTACTTC. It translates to CASSFETGISYEQYF.

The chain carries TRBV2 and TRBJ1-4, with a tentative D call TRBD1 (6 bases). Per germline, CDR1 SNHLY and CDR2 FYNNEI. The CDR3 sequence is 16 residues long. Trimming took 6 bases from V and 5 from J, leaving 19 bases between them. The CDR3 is CASSPLKQGWNEKLFF. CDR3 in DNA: TGTGCCAGCAGCCCTTTGAAACAGGGATGGAATGAAAAACTGTTTTTT.

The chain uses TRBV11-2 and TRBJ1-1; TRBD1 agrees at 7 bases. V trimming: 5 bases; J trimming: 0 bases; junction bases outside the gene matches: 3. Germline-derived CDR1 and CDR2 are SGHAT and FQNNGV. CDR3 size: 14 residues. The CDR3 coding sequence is TGTGCCAGCAGCGGACAGGCCGTGAACACTGAAGCTTTCTTT. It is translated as CASSGQAVNTEAFF.

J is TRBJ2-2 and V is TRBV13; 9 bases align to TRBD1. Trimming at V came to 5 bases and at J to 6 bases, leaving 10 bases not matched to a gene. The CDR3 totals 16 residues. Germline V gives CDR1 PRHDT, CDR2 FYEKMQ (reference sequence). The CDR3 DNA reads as TGTGCCAGCAGCCGCCCGGGACAGGGCAAGGCCGGGGAGCTGTTTTTT. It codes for CASSRPGQGKAGELFF.

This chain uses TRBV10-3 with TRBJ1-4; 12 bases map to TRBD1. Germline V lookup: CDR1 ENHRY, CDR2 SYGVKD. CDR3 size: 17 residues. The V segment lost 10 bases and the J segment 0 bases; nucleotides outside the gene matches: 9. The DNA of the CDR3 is TGTGCCAGCTCCCGGGACAGGGGGCCGGCAACTAATGAAAAACTGTTTTTT. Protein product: CASSRDRGPATNEKLFF.

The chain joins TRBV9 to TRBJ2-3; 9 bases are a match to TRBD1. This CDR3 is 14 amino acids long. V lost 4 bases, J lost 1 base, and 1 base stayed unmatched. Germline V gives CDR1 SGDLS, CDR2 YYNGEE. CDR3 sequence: CASSRTGGTDTQYF. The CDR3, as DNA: TGTGCCAGCAGCAGGACAGGGGGCACAGATACGCAGTATTTT.

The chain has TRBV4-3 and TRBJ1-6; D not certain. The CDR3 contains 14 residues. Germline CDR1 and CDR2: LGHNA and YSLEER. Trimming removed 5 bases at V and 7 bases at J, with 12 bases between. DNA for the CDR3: TGCGCCAGCAGCGACATAGGTATCAATTCACCCCTCCACTTT. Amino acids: CASSDIGINSPLHF.

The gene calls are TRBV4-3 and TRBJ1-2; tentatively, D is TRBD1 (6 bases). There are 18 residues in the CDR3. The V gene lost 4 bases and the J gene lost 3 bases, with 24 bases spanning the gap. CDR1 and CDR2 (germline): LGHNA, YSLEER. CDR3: CASSPEANRKTGYYGYTF. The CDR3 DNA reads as TGCGCCAGCAGCCCTGAAGCAAACCGGAAGACAGGCTACTATGGCTACACCTTC.

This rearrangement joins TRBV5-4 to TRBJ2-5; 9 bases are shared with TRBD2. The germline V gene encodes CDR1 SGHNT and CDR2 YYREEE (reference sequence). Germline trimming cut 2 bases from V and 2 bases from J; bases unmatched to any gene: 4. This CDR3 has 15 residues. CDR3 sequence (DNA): TGTGCCAGCAGCTTTTGGCTAGCGGGGCAAGAGACCCAGTACTTC. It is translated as CASSFWLAGQETQYF.

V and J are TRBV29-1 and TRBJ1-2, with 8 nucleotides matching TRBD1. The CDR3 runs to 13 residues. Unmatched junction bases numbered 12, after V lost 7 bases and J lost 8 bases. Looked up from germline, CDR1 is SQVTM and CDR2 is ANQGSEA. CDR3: CSESDRVGDGYTF. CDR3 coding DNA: TGCAGCGAATCGGACAGGGTAGGGGACGGCTACACCTTC.

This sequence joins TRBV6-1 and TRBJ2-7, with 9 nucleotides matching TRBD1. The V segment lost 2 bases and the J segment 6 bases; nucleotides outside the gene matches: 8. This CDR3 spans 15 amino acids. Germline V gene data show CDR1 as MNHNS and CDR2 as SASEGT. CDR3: CASSEWGQGSREQYF. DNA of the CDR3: TGTGCCAGCAGTGAATGGGGACAGGGCTCACGCGAGCAGTACTTC.

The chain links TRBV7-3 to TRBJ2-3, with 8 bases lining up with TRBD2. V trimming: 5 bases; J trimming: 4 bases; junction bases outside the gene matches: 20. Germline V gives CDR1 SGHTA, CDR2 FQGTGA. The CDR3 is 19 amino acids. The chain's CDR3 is CASSDGRSGGSVVSDTQYF. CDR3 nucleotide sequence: TGTGCCAGCAGCGATGGCAGGAGCGGGGGCTCCGTTGTCTCAGATACGCAGTATTTT.

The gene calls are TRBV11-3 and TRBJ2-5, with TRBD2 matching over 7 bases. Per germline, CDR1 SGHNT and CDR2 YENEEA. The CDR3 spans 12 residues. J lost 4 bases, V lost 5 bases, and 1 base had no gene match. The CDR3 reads CASSRGGETQYF. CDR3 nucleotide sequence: TGTGCCAGCAGCCGCGGGGGAGAGACCCAGTACTTC.